Listed below are T cell receptor beta chains from one sample, sequenced in a study of PD-1 blockade in classical Hodgkin lymphoma. Data came from immunoSEQ multiplex PCR; TCRdb stores just in-frame clones and leaves some out. The data show around 45,000 clones, with approximately 70% seen just once and 2.5% to 3.5% held by the top ten. The sequenced sample was peripheral blood mononuclear cells (PBMCs), obtained before the second cycle of nivolumab. These receptors were obtained from a human donor with classical Hodgkin lymphoma. Each CDR3 is given with its conserved first and last residue. Each record gives: CDR3 length, clone size, J gene, D gene, V gene, CDR3 DNA, CDR3 protein. D genes are given only for firm matches. Size is stated for part of the rows, as once, few or many counts, or as a class when the clone is expanded.

>15|.|TRBJ2-7|.|TRBV14
TGTGCCAGCAGCCAAGACGTCAGGGGCACCTACGAGCAGTACTTC
CASSQDVRGTYEQYF
>13|few|TRBJ1-1|.|TRBV30
TGTGCCTGGAGTGTATTCGGTGCGGCTGAAGCTTTCTTT
CAWSVFGAAEAFF
>11|.|TRBJ1-2|.|TRBV19
TGTGCCAGCCGAGGGAACTATGGCTACACCTTC
CASRGNYGYTF
>11|once|TRBJ2-1|.|TRBV29-1
TGCAGCGTGCACGACTCCAATGAGCAGTTCTTC
CSVHDSNEQFF
>14|.|TRBJ2-3|.|TRBV4-1
TGCGCCAGCAGGTACACAGTGGGCCCAGATACGCAGTATTTT
CASRYTVGPDTQYF
>16|.|TRBJ2-2|TRBD2|TRBV5-5
TGTGCCAGCAGCTTGTCGGGACTAGCGAACACCGGGGAGCTGTTTTTT
CASSLSGLANTGELFF
>15|few|TRBJ2-7|.|TRBV2
TGTGCCAGCTCCTGGATGGACACAAGCTCCTACGAGCAGTACTTC
CASSWMDTSSYEQYF
>13|.|TRBJ1-1|.|TRBV5-4
TGTGCCAGCCACAGGGAGCCGAACACTGAAGCTTTCTTT
CASHREPNTEAFF
>15|.|TRBJ1-1|.|TRBV9
TGTGCCAGCAGCGTATCGGGAGGCGGTTGGACTGAAGCTTTCTTT
CASSVSGGGWTEAFF
>14|.|TRBJ2-5|.|TRBV7-9
TGTGCCAGCAGCTCCCCGGGACTCCAAGAGACCCAGTACTTC
CASSSPGLQETQYF
>12|.|TRBJ2-7|.|TRBV19
TGTGCCAGTACCCCCCAAAGGGACTCCACGTACTTC
CASTPQRDSTYF
>19|few|TRBJ2-7|TRBD2|TRBV7-9
TGTGCCAGCAGCCCCCGACACTTGGGACTAGCGGGGGCCTCCTACGAGCAGTACTTC
CASSPRHLGLAGASYEQYF
>11|.|TRBJ2-7|.|TRBV18
TGTGCCAGCTCACCCCCAGGGCAGCAGTACTTC
CASSPPGQQYF
>14|.|TRBJ1-5|.|TRBV5-6
TGTGCCAGCAGCTTGGGACCGAGCAATCAGCCCCAGCATTTT
CASSLGPSNQPQHF
>16|.|TRBJ2-4|.|TRBV21-1
TGTGCCAGCAGCCCGGATACAGGAACACCGAAAAACATTCAGTACTTC
CASSPDTGTPKNIQYF
>16|.|TRBJ1-5|.|TRBV4-2
TGTGCCAGCAGCCTAAGGGGGGTGGGGGGCAATCAGCCCCAGCATTTT
CASSLRGVGGNQPQHF
>14|.|TRBJ2-1|.|TRBV7-2
TGTGCCAGCACGCGAGGCTCGTGGGGCCATGAGCAGTTCTTC
CASTRGSWGHEQFF
>15|.|TRBJ1-4|TRBD1|TRBV19
TGTGCCAGTAGTACGGGGACAGGGGGAGGTGAAAAACTGTTTTTT
CASSTGTGGGEKLFF
>16|once|TRBJ2-7|TRBD1|TRBV10-3
TGTGCCATCAGTGAGCAGGAGTACAGGGGCTCCTACGAGCAGTACTTC
CAISEQEYRGSYEQYF
>15|once|TRBJ2-5|.|TRBV6-1
TGTGCCAGCAGTGAAGAGCCCGGGACGGGGGAGACCCAGTACTTC
CASSEEPGTGETQYF
>13|.|TRBJ1-2|.|TRBV30
TGTGCCTGGACCGAAGGGACCAACTATGGCTACACCTTC
CAWTEGTNYGYTF
>15|.|TRBJ2-7|.|TRBV6-6
TGTGCCAGCAGTGAGGGGGAACCCCCCTCCTACGAGCAGTACTTC
CASSEGEPPSYEQYF
>18|.|TRBJ2-7|.|TRBV4-3
TGCGCCAGCAGCCAAGAAAATAATATGCCCGCCGGGATGTACGAGCAGTACTTC
CASSQENNMPAGMYEQYF
>16|.|TRBJ2-6|TRBD1|TRBV7-2
TGTGCCAGCAGGGCGGGACAGGGTTTCGGGGCCAACGTCCTGACTTTC
CASRAGQGFGANVLTF
>12|few|TRBJ2-7|.|TRBV14
TGTGCCAGCAGTGGGGACACCTACGAGCAGTACTTC
CASSGDTYEQYF
>16|.|TRBJ1-5|.|TRBV4-3
TGCGCCAGCAGCCAAGACTTCATCGGTAGCAATCAGCCCCAGCATTTT
CASSQDFIGSNQPQHF
>15|.|TRBJ2-2|.|TRBV9
TGTGCCAGCAGCGTCGCTAGCGCGAACACCGGGGAGCTGTTTTTT
CASSVASANTGELFF
>13|.|TRBJ1-2|TRBD1|TRBV7-2
TGTGCCAGCAGGAGGACAGGGGTCGATGGCTACACCTTC
CASRRTGVDGYTF
>11|few|TRBJ2-3|.|TRBV5-1
TGCGCCAGCAGCTTAGCAGATACGCAGTATTTT
CASSLADTQYF
>14|few|TRBJ1-1|.|TRBV30
TGTGCCTGGAGCACAGGGATTCAGAACACTGAAGCTTTCTTT
CAWSTGIQNTEAFF
>16|once|TRBJ2-2|.|TRBV11-2
TGTGCCAGCAGCTTTTCTCCAGGTCGGAACACCGGGGAGCTGTTTTTT
CASSFSPGRNTGELFF
>18|few|TRBJ2-3|.|TRBV23-1
TGCGCCAGCAGTCAATCTTTGGGGGCCGTTGCTTATTACGATACGCAGTATTTT
CASSQSLGAVAYYDTQYF
>14|few|TRBJ1-1|.|TRBV7-8
TGTGCCAGCAGCTTAGACAGGTTTGGGACTGAAGCTTTCTTT
CASSLDRFGTEAFF
>15|.|TRBJ2-5|TRBD1|TRBV6-5
TGTGCCAGCACCGTTACAGGGGGCGCTTACGAGACCCAGTACTTC
CASTVTGGAYETQYF
>13|.|TRBJ1-3|.|TRBV30
TGTGCCTGGAGATCGGGAACTGGAAACACCATATATTTT
CAWRSGTGNTIYF
>14|.|TRBJ1-1|.|TRBV27
TGTGCCAGCAGTTTATCGGGCAGGGCACGTGAAGCTTTCTTT
CASSLSGRAREAFF
>15|.|TRBJ1-3|.|TRBV7-4
TGTGCCAGCACCCTTCCCGGACCCTCTGGAAACACCATATATTTT
CASTLPGPSGNTIYF